This T cell receptor (beta chain) was captured in a study of technical replicates of blood from a few donors. Germline-derived CDR1 and CDR2 are SGHDN and FVKESK. Losses at the gene ends were 0 bases for V and 3 bases for J; bases not matched to a gene: 6. The CDR3 runs to 17 residues. Libraries were prepared by immunoSEQ multiplex PCR; TCRdb keeps only in-frame clonotypes and omits some of them. Of 95,000 to 100,000 clones in the sample, approximately 94% are singletons; the top ten hold around 0.24%. This receptor was taken from a human donor in good health. The source material was T cells isolated from PBMCs. The rearrangement links TRBV14 to TRBJ2-7; 12 nucleotides match TRBD1. The CDR3 region has the DNA TGTGCCAGCAGCCAAGACAGTAGGGACAGGGGGCTCTACGAGCAGTACTTC. Translated: CASSQDSRDRGLYEQYF.